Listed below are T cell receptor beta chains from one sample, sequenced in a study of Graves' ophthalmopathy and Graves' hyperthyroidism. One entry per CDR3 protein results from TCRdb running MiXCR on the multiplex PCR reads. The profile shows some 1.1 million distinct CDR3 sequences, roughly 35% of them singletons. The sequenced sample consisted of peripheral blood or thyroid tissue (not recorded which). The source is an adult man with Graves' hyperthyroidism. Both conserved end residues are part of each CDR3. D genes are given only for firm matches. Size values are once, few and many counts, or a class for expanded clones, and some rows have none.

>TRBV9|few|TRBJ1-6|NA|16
CASSPSTSQSNSPLHF
TGTGCCAGCAGCCCAAGTACCTCACAAAGTAATTCACCCCTCCACTTT
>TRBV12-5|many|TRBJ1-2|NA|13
CATSWRGNYGYTF
TGTGCTACCTCGTGGAGGGGGAACTATGGCTACACCTTC
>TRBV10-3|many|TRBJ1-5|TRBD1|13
CATWTGESQPQHF
TGTGCCACCTGGACAGGGGAGAGTCAGCCCCAGCATTTT
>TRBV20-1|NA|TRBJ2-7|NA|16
CSARDQLAGPPYEQYF
TGCAGTGCTAGAGATCAGTTGGCGGGACCTCCCTACGAGCAGTACTTC
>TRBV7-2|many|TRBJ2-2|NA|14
CASSLGGRTGELFF
TGTGCCAGCAGCTTAGGGGGGCGCACCGGGGAGCTGTTTTTT
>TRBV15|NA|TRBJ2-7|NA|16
CASSEAGGFGPYEQYF
TGTGCCAGCAGTGAAGCTGGGGGCTTTGGGCCCTACGAGCAGTACTTC
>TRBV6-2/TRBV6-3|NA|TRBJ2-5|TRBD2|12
CASSPPGTSQYF
TGTGCCAGCAGTCCCCCAGGGACTAGTCAATACTTC
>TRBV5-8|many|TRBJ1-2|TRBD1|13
CASSSQGASGYTF
TGTGCCAGCAGCTCACAGGGGGCGTCTGGCTACACCTTC
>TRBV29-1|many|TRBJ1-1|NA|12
CSAITGNTEAFF
TGCAGCGCCATCACAGGGAACACTGAAGCTTTCTTT
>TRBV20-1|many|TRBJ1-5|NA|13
CSARDSVEQPQHF
TGCAGTGCTAGAGATTCGGTGGAACAGCCCCAGCATTTT
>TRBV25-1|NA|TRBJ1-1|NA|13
CASSEYGVTEAFF
TGTGCCAGCAGTGAATATGGAGTCACTGAAGCTTTCTTT
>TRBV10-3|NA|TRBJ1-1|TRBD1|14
CAIRGTGWNTGAFF
TGTGCCATCAGAGGGACAGGTTGGAACACTGGAGCTTTCTTT
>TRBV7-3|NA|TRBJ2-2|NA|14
CASSLPGTRGELFF
TGTGCCAGCAGCTTGCCCGGGACCCGCGGGGAGCTGTTTTTT
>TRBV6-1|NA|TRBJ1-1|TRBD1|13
CASSEEGQGPPFF
TGTGCCAGCAGTGAAGAGGGACAGGGCCCCCCTTTCTTT
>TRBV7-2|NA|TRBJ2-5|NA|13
CASSKSIVETQYF
TGTGCCAGCAGCAAATCAATCGTAGAGACCCAGTACTTC
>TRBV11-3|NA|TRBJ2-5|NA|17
CASRPEGGGASQETQYF
TGTGCCAGCAGACCCGAAGGAGGCGGGGCGAGCCAAGAGACCCAGTACTTC
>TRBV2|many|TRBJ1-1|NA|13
CASRVDSHTEAFF
TGTGCCAGCAGGGTCGACAGTCACACTGAAGCTTTCTTT
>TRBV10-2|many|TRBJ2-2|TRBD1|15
CASSGTRGPTGELFF
TGCGCCAGCAGTGGGACCAGGGGGCCCACCGGGGAGCTGTTTTTT
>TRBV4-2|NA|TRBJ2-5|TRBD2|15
CASSSGLAGVGTQYF
TGTGCCAGCAGCTCGGGACTAGCGGGAGTTGGGACCCAGTACTTC
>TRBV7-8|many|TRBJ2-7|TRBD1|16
CASSLVVGQSSYEQYF
TGTGCCAGCAGCTTAGTTGTGGGACAGAGCTCCTACGAGCAGTACTTC
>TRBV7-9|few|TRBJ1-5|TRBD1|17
CASSLYQGQGPGWPQHF
TGTGCCAGCAGCTTATACCAGGGACAGGGGCCTGGATGGCCCCAGCATTTT
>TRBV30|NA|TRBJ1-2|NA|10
CAWWGSGYTF
TGTGCCTGGTGGGGGAGCGGCTACACCTTC
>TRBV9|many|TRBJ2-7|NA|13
CASSRTPSYEQYF
TGTGCCAGCAGCCGGACTCCCTCCTACGAGCAGTACTTC
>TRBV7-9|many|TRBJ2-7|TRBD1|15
CASSAGTGGFYEQYF
TGTGCCAGCAGCGCAGGGACAGGGGGCTTCTACGAGCAGTACTTC
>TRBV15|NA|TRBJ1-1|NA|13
CATSRAAGTEAFF
TGTGCCACCAGCAGAGCTGCGGGCACTGAAGCTTTCTTT
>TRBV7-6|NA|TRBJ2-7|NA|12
CASSVAGNEQYF
TGTGCCAGCAGCGTCGCAGGGAACGAGCAGTACTTC
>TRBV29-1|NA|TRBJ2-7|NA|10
CSPISYEQYF
TGCAGCCCTATCTCCTACGAGCAGTACTTC
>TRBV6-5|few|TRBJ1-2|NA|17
CASSDGPTEISNYGYTF
TGTGCCAGCAGTGACGGACCGACGGAGATATCTAACTATGGCTACACCTTC
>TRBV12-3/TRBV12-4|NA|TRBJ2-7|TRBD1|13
CASNRGESYEQYF
TGTGCCAGCAACAGGGGCGAAAGCTACGAGCAGTACTTC
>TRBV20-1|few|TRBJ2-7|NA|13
CSARNPGEYEQYF
TGCAGTGCTAGAAACCCCGGGGAGTACGAGCAGTACTTC